Listed below are T cell receptor beta chains from one sample, sequenced in a study of blood T cell repertoires in COVID-19. Sequencing was performed with immunoSEQ multiplex PCR; in TCRdb, only in-frame clones are kept and a portion is missing. The sample comprises around 130,000 clones, 75% to 85% of which are singletons, and around 18% rests with the top ten. Sequencing was carried out using peripheral blood. The receptors were sampled from a man older than 75 with acute or convalescent COVID-19. Each CDR3 is given with its conserved first and last residue. Fields, in order: J gene, clone size, D gene, V gene, CDR3 protein, CDR3 DNA. The D gene is left open where the match is weak. Not every row has a clone size; where given, it reads once, few, many or a size class.

j_call: TRBJ1-3
clone_size: once
d_call: TRBD1
v_call: TRBV5-6
cdr3_aa: CASSLEDRGSGNTIYF
cdr3_nt: TGTGCCAGCAGCTTGGAGGACAGGGGGTCTGGAAACACCATATATTTT

j_call: TRBJ2-7
clone_size: few
d_call: TRBD1
v_call: TRBV28
cdr3_aa: CASSFQQGRKEQYF
cdr3_nt: TGTGCCAGCAGTTTCCAACAGGGGCGGAAGGAGCAGTACTTC

j_call: TRBJ1-5
clone_size: NA
d_call: NA
v_call: TRBV19
cdr3_aa: CASSTSHQPQHF
cdr3_nt: TGTGCCAGTAGTACCAGTCATCAGCCCCAGCATTTT

j_call: TRBJ2-1
clone_size: NA
d_call: TRBD1
v_call: TRBV5-1
cdr3_aa: CASSLEGGEQFF
cdr3_nt: TGCGCCAGCAGCTTGGAAGGGGGCGAGCAGTTCTTC

j_call: TRBJ2-3
clone_size: NA
d_call: TRBD2
v_call: TRBV28
cdr3_aa: CASSLSSRGSTDTQYF
cdr3_nt: TGTGCCAGCAGTTTATCTTCGCGGGGGAGCACAGATACGCAGTATTTT

j_call: TRBJ1-6
clone_size: NA
d_call: NA
v_call: TRBV28
cdr3_aa: CASSLPLFSNSPLHF
cdr3_nt: TGTGCCAGCAGCCTCCCCCTGTTTAGTAATTCACCCCTCCACTTT

j_call: TRBJ2-7
clone_size: NA
d_call: TRBD2
v_call: TRBV2
cdr3_aa: CASSAGLAGAYEQYF
cdr3_nt: TGTGCCAGCAGCGCAGGACTAGCGGGAGCTTACGAGCAGTACTTC

j_call: TRBJ2-7
clone_size: once
d_call: NA
v_call: TRBV19
cdr3_aa: CASSIEWDSGGQYF
cdr3_nt: TGTGCCAGTAGTATAGAGTGGGACTCCGGAGGGCAGTACTTC

j_call: TRBJ1-2
clone_size: many
d_call: TRBD1
v_call: TRBV28
cdr3_aa: CASSPSISGQVREGGYGYTF
cdr3_nt: TGTGCCAGCAGCCCCTCGATCTCAGGACAGGTCCGCGAGGGAGGCTATGGCTACACCTTC

j_call: TRBJ2-5
clone_size: NA
d_call: TRBD1
v_call: TRBV5-4
cdr3_aa: CASSLQGQGAQRETQYF
cdr3_nt: TGTGCCAGCAGCTTACAAGGACAGGGGGCGCAGCGAGAGACCCAGTACTTC

j_call: TRBJ1-5
clone_size: NA
d_call: TRBD1
v_call: TRBV27
cdr3_aa: CASSLASGTGIQPQHF
cdr3_nt: TGTGCCAGCAGTTTGGCTTCCGGGACAGGGATTCAGCCCCAGCATTTT

j_call: TRBJ2-7
clone_size: NA
d_call: NA
v_call: TRBV5-4
cdr3_aa: CASSVQGSYEQYF
cdr3_nt: TGTGCCAGCAGCGTACAGGGCTCCTACGAGCAGTACTTC

j_call: TRBJ2-7
clone_size: once
d_call: TRBD1
v_call: TRBV30
cdr3_aa: CAWAHGQGGYEQYF
cdr3_nt: TGTGCCTGGGCCCACGGACAGGGAGGCTACGAGCAGTACTTC

j_call: TRBJ1-2
clone_size: NA
d_call: TRBD1
v_call: TRBV6-2/TRBV6-3
cdr3_aa: CASSYPPDREERYGYGYTF
cdr3_nt: TGTGCCAGCAGTTACCCTCCGGACAGGGAAGAGCGGTATGGCTATGGCTACACCTTC

j_call: TRBJ2-3
clone_size: NA
d_call: TRBD1
v_call: TRBV7-9
cdr3_aa: CASSNRQGADTQYF
cdr3_nt: TGTGCCAGCAGCAACCGACAGGGCGCAGATACGCAGTATTTT

j_call: TRBJ2-7
clone_size: NA
d_call: TRBD2
v_call: TRBV9
cdr3_aa: CASSPSTSGGHEQYF
cdr3_nt: TGTGCCAGCAGCCCCTCGACTAGCGGGGGCCACGAGCAGTACTTC

j_call: TRBJ2-7
clone_size: NA
d_call: TRBD2
v_call: TRBV2
cdr3_aa: CASTGSGGYEQYF
cdr3_nt: TGTGCCAGCACCGGTAGCGGGGGCTACGAGCAGTACTTC

j_call: TRBJ2-7
clone_size: NA
d_call: NA
v_call: TRBV30
cdr3_aa: CAWSAWSSYEQYF
cdr3_nt: TGTGCCTGGAGTGCGTGGAGCTCCTACGAGCAGTACTTC

j_call: TRBJ2-3
clone_size: NA
d_call: TRBD1
v_call: TRBV19
cdr3_aa: CASSAGTGTDTQYF
cdr3_nt: TGTGCCAGTAGTGCCGGGACAGGGACAGATACGCAGTATTTT

j_call: TRBJ2-5
clone_size: NA
d_call: NA
v_call: TRBV9
cdr3_aa: CASSVEGTPQETQYF
cdr3_nt: TGTGCCAGCAGCGTAGAAGGGACTCCCCAAGAGACCCAGTACTTC

j_call: TRBJ1-2
clone_size: NA
d_call: TRBD1
v_call: TRBV28
cdr3_aa: CATLGQNYGYTF
cdr3_nt: TGTGCCACCCTGGGACAGAACTATGGCTACACCTTC

j_call: TRBJ1-4
clone_size: NA
d_call: TRBD1
v_call: TRBV7-8
cdr3_aa: CASSWGQLDEEKLFF
cdr3_nt: TGTGCCAGCAGCTGGGGACAGCTCGATGAGGAAAAACTGTTTTTT

j_call: TRBJ2-5
clone_size: NA
d_call: NA
v_call: TRBV25-1
cdr3_aa: CASRSDVAAETQYF
cdr3_nt: TGTGCCAGCAGGTCGGATGTGGCGGCTGAGACCCAGTACTTC

j_call: TRBJ1-6
clone_size: NA
d_call: TRBD1
v_call: TRBV5-4
cdr3_aa: CASSASGTGGSPLHF
cdr3_nt: TGTGCCAGCAGCGCCTCCGGGACAGGGGGATCACCCCTCCACTTT

j_call: TRBJ1-5
clone_size: NA
d_call: NA
v_call: TRBV21-1
cdr3_aa: CASSKSRTGGGGNQPQHF
cdr3_nt: TGTGCCAGCAGCAAAAGCAGGACAGGGGGTGGGGGTAATCAGCCCCAGCATTTT

j_call: TRBJ2-2
clone_size: once
d_call: TRBD1
v_call: TRBV19
cdr3_aa: CASSTGQGWTGELFF
cdr3_nt: TGTGCCAGTAGTACGGGACAGGGGTGGACCGGGGAGCTGTTTTTT

j_call: TRBJ2-6
clone_size: few
d_call: NA
v_call: TRBV30
cdr3_aa: CAWSRGRISGANVLTF
cdr3_nt: TGTGCCTGGAGTCGCGGTCGTATCTCTGGGGCCAACGTCCTGACTTTC

j_call: TRBJ2-1
clone_size: NA
d_call: NA
v_call: TRBV10-3
cdr3_aa: CAISESVQAGNNEQFF
cdr3_nt: TGTGCCATCAGTGAGTCGGTACAGGCAGGAAACAATGAGCAGTTCTTC

j_call: TRBJ1-2
clone_size: NA
d_call: NA
v_call: TRBV4-1
cdr3_aa: CASSHGQRTNYGYTF
cdr3_nt: TGCGCCAGCAGTCACGGACAGAGGACTAACTATGGCTACACCTTC

j_call: TRBJ1-2
clone_size: NA
d_call: NA
v_call: TRBV6-5
cdr3_aa: CASSYRQKDGYTF
cdr3_nt: TGTGCCAGCAGCTACAGACAGAAAGATGGCTACACCTTC

j_call: TRBJ2-5
clone_size: NA
d_call: TRBD2
v_call: TRBV29-1
cdr3_aa: CSALLAGGLETQYF
cdr3_nt: TGCAGCGCCCTCCTAGCGGGGGGGCTAGAGACCCAGTACTTC

j_call: TRBJ1-5
clone_size: NA
d_call: TRBD1
v_call: TRBV19
cdr3_aa: CASSGTGGWQPQHF
cdr3_nt: TGTGCCAGTAGTGGGACAGGGGGGTGGCAGCCCCAGCATTTT

j_call: TRBJ2-4
clone_size: once
d_call: NA
v_call: TRBV5-4
cdr3_aa: CASSLMGGAKNIQYF
cdr3_nt: TGTGCCAGCAGCTTGATGGGGGGTGCCAAAAACATTCAGTACTTC

j_call: TRBJ1-6
clone_size: NA
d_call: TRBD1
v_call: TRBV6-5
cdr3_aa: CASRGQGGSSPLHF
cdr3_nt: TGTGCCAGCAGGGGACAGGGAGGGAGTTCACCCCTCCACTTT

j_call: TRBJ2-1
clone_size: NA
d_call: NA
v_call: TRBV7-2
cdr3_aa: CASSKSSYNEQFF
cdr3_nt: TGTGCCAGCAGCAAGTCTAGCTACAATGAGCAGTTCTTC

j_call: TRBJ2-7
clone_size: NA
d_call: NA
v_call: TRBV18
cdr3_aa: CASSPQDSSYEQYF
cdr3_nt: TGTGCCAGCTCACCCCAAGACAGTTCCTACGAGCAGTACTTC

j_call: TRBJ1-1
clone_size: few
d_call: NA
v_call: TRBV10-3
cdr3_aa: CAISESTRNTEAFF
cdr3_nt: TGTGCCATCAGTGAGTCGACTCGTAACACTGAAGCTTTCTTT

j_call: TRBJ1-2
clone_size: NA
d_call: TRBD1
v_call: TRBV4-2
cdr3_aa: CASSQDNRDRGHGYTF
cdr3_nt: TGTGCCAGCAGCCAAGATAATCGGGACAGGGGACATGGCTACACCTTC

j_call: TRBJ2-5
clone_size: many
d_call: TRBD1
v_call: TRBV4-2
cdr3_aa: CASSVGTDQETQYF
cdr3_nt: TGTGCCAGCAGCGTAGGGACAGACCAAGAGACCCAGTACTTC

j_call: TRBJ2-1
clone_size: NA
d_call: TRBD2
v_call: TRBV7-2
cdr3_aa: CASSLRGLAGGYEQFF
cdr3_nt: TGTGCCAGCAGCTTAAGAGGACTAGCGGGGGGGTATGAGCAGTTCTTC

j_call: TRBJ1-1
clone_size: NA
d_call: NA
v_call: TRBV15
cdr3_aa: CATSRDPGKGTEAFF
cdr3_nt: TGTGCCACCAGCAGAGACCCAGGGAAGGGCACTGAAGCTTTCTTT

j_call: TRBJ1-2
clone_size: once
d_call: NA
v_call: TRBV28
cdr3_aa: CASSLFPGHGYTF
cdr3_nt: TGTGCCAGCAGTTTATTCCCGGGTCACGGCTACACCTTC

j_call: TRBJ1-1
clone_size: NA
d_call: NA
v_call: TRBV6-5
cdr3_aa: CASSWGQNTEAFF
cdr3_nt: TGTGCCAGCAGTTGGGGACAGAACACTGAAGCTTTCTTT

j_call: TRBJ2-4
clone_size: NA
d_call: TRBD2
v_call: TRBV7-9
cdr3_aa: CASSWGGAKNIQYF
cdr3_nt: TGTGCCAGCAGCTGGGGGGGAGCCAAAAACATTCAGTACTTC

j_call: TRBJ2-6
clone_size: NA
d_call: TRBD1
v_call: TRBV15
cdr3_aa: CATSRDRRDRLSGANVLTF
cdr3_nt: TGTGCCACCAGCAGAGATAGAAGGGACAGGTTGTCTGGGGCCAACGTCCTGACTTTC

j_call: TRBJ2-7
clone_size: NA
d_call: NA
v_call: TRBV7-9
cdr3_aa: CASSLVVQGYEQYF
cdr3_nt: TGTGCCAGCAGCTTAGTCGTGCAGGGTTACGAGCAGTACTTC

j_call: TRBJ1-6
clone_size: NA
d_call: NA
v_call: TRBV7-2
cdr3_aa: CASSARDNRNSPLHF
cdr3_nt: TGTGCCAGCAGCGCCCGGGACAATCGTAATTCACCCCTCCACTTT

j_call: TRBJ1-6
clone_size: NA
d_call: NA
v_call: TRBV9
cdr3_aa: CASSVGVNSPLHF
cdr3_nt: TGTGCCAGCAGCGTAGGAGTCAACTCACCCCTCCACTTT